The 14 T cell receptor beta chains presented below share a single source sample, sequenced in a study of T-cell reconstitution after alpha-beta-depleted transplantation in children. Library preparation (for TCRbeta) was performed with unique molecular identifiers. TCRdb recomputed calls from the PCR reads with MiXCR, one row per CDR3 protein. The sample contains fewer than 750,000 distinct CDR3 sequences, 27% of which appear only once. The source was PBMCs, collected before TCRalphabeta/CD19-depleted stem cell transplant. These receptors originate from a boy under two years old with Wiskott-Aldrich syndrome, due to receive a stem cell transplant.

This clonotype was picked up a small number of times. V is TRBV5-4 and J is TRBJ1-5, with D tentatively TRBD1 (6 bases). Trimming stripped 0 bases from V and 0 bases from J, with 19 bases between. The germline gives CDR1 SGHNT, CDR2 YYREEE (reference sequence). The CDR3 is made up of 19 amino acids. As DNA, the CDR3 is TGTGCCAGCAGCTTGGTTCCTCGGACAGTCCTTTATAGCAATCAGCCCCAGCATTTT. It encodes CASSLVPRTVLYSNQPQHF.

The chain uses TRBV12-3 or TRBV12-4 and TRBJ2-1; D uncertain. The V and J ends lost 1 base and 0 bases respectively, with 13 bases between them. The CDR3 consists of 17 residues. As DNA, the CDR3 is TGTGCCAGCAGTTTAGTCGTGGGCGGAAGCTCCTACAATGAGCAGTTCTTC. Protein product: CASSLVVGGSSYNEQFF.

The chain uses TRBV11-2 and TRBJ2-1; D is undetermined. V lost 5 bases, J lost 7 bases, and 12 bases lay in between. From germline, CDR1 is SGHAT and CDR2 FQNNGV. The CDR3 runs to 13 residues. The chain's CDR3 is CASSPDPRNEQFF. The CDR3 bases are TGTGCCAGCAGCCCAGACCCAAGAAATGAGCAGTTCTTC.

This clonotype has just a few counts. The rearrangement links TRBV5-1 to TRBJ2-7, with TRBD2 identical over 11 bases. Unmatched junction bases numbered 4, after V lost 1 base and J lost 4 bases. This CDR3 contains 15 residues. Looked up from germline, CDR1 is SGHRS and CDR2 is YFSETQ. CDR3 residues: CASSLTRTSGYEQYF. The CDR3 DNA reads TGCGCCAGCAGCTTGACCCGGACTAGCGGGTACGAGCAGTACTTC.

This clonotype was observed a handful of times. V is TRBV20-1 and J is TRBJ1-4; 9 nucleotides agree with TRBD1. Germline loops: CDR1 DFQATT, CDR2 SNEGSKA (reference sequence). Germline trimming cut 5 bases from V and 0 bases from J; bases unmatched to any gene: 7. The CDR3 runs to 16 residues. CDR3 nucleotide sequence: TGCAGTGCTCCCGGGACAGGGTGGGCAACTAATGAAAAACTGTTTTTT. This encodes CSAPGTGWATNEKLFF.

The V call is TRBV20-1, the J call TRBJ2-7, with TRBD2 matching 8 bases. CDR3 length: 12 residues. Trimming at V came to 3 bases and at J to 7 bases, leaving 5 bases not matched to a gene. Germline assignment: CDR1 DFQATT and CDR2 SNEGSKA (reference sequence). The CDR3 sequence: CSASGRDGEQYF. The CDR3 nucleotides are TGCAGTGCTAGCGGGAGGGATGGGGAGCAGTACTTC.

CDR3 protein: CSARDGGPNQPQHF. As DNA, the CDR3 is TGCAGTGCTAGGGACGGCGGACCTAATCAGCCCCAGCATTTT. The V gene is TRBV20-1, the J gene TRBJ1-5; D gene uncertain. V lost 3 bases, J lost 4 bases, and 13 bases lay in between. The CDR3 is 14 residues long. The germline CDR1 and CDR2 sequences are DFQATT and SNEGSKA (reference sequence).

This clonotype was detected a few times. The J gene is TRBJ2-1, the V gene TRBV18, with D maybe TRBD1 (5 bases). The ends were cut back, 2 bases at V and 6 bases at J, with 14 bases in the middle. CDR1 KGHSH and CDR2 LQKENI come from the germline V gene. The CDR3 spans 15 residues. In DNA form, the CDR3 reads TGTGCCAGCTCACCATCTATTGGGGCTCTCAATGAGCAGTTCTTC. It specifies CASSPSIGALNEQFF.

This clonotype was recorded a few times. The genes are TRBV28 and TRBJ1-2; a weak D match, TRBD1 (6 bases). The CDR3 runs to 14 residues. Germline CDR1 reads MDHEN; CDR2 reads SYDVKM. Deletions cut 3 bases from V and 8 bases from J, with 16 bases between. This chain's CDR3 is CASSFVAGAGGYTF. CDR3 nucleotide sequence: TGTGCCAGCAGTTTTGTCGCGGGGGCGGGGGGCTACACCTTC.

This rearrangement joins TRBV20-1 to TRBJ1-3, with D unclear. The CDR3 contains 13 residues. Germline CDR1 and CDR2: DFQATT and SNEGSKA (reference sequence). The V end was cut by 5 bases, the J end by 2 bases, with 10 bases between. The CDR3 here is CSAALGTGNTIYF. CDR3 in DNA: TGCAGTGCTGCGCTTGGGACTGGAAACACCATATATTTT.

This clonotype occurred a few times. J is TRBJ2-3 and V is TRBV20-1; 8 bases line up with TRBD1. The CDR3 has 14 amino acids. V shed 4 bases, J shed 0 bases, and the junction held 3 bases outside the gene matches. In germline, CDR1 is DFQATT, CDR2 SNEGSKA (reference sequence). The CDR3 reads CSAIRQGSTDTQYF. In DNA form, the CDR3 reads TGCAGTGCTATAAGACAGGGGAGCACAGATACGCAGTATTTT.

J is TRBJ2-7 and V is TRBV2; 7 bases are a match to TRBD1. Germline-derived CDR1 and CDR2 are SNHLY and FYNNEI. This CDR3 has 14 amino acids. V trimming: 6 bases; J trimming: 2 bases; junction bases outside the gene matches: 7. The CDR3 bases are TGTGCCAGCAGCAGGGGACAGACAACCTACGAGCAGTACTTC. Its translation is CASSRGQTTYEQYF.

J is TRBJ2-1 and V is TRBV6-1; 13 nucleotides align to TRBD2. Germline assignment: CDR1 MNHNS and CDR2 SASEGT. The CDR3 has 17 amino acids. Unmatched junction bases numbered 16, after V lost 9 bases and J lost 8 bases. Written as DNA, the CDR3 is TGTGCCAGTGGGAGCAAAAAACTAGCGGGAGGGCCCTATGAGCAGTTCTTC. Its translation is CASGSKKLAGGPYEQFF.

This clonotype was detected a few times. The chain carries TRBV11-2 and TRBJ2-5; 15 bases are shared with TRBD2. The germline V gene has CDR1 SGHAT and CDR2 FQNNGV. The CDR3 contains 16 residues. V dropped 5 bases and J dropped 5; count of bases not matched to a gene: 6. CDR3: CASSPGLAGGGETQYF. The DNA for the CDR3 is TGTGCCAGCAGCCCGGGACTAGCGGGAGGCGGGGAGACCCAGTACTTC. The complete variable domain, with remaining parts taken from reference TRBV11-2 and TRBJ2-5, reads EAGVAQSPRYKIIEKRQSVAFWCNPISGHATLYWYQQILGQGPKLLIQFQNNGVVDDSQLPKDRFSAERLKGVDSTLKIQPAKLEDSAVYLCASSPGLAGGGETQYFGPGTRLLVL.